This T cell receptor beta chain was captured by sequencing in a study of shared clonotypes between healthy human individuals. At the deep level, the assay was run. TCRdb's copy holds only in-frame clones and misses some; the assay was immunoSEQ multiplex PCR. This table holds about 2.2 million clones, 93% found once. The naive CD8 subset, CD45RO-negative cells positively selected for CCR7, excluded terminally differentiated effector memory CD45RA+ cells. Study findings and constraints: In a few donors, around 4.8% of naive CD4 clonotypes appeared in common.

In regard to this clone: What it recognizes is unknown.

The sample comprised naive CD8+ T cells from PBMCs. This clonotype was obtained from a man younger than 35 in good health. Some clones in this sample may be carry-over from other donors' samples.

The DNA for the CDR3 is TGTGCCAGCAGCTGGGGACTAGCGGAGCCAACCTACGAGCAGTACTTC. Translation: CASSWGLAEPTYEQYF. The gene calls are TRBV7-9 and TRBJ2-7; TRBD2 matches at 11 bases. The CDR3 has 16 residues. The V gene's germline CDR1 is SEHNR and CDR2 FQNEAQ (reference sequence). V was clipped by 4 bases and J by 2 bases; unmatched bases: 7.